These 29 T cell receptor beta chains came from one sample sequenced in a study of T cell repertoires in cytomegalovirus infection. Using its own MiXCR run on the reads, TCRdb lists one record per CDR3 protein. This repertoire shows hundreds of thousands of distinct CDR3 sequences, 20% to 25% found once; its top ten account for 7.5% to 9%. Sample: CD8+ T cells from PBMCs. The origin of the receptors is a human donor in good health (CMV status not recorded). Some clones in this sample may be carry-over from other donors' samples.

The CDR3 DNA sequence: TGTGCCAGCAGTGAGCGGGATGTCCAAGAGACCCAGTACTTC. As protein: CASSERDVQETQYF. The V and J genes are TRBV28 and TRBJ2-5, with TRBD2 matching over 7 bases. The length of the CDR3 is 14 residues. Trimming at V came to 5 bases and at J to 1 base, leaving 4 bases not matched to a gene. Germline V gene lookup returns CDR1 MDHEN and CDR2 SYDVKM.

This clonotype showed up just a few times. The chain's CDR3 is CASSFRTGQETQYF. In DNA, the CDR3 is TGTGCCAGCAGCTTTAGGACAGGGCAAGAGACCCAGTACTTC. The V and J genes are TRBV7-9 and TRBJ2-5; TRBD1 matches 8 bases. CDR1 is SEHNR, CDR2 FQNEAQ, per germline (reference sequence). The CDR3 is made up of 14 amino acids. V shed 3 bases, J shed 2 bases, and the junction held 2 bases outside the gene matches.

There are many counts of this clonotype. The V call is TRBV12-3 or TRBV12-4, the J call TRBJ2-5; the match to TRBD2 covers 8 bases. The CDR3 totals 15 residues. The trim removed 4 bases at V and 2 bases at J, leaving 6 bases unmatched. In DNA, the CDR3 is TGTGCCAGCAGTTGGGTCGGGGGGGGTCAAGAGACCCAGTACTTC. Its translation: CASSWVGGGQETQYF.

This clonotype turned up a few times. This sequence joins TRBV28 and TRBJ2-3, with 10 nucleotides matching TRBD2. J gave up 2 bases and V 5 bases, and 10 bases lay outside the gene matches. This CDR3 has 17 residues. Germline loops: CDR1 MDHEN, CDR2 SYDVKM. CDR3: CASSLRTSGTITDTQYF. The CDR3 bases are TGTGCCAGCAGTCTTAGGACTAGCGGAACTATCACAGATACGCAGTATTTT.

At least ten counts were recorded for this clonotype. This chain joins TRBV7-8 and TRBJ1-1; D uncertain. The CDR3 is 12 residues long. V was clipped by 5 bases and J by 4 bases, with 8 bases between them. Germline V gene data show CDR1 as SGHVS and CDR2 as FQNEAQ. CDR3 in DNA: TGTGCCAGCAGCCAATCTGGCACTGAAGCTTTCTTT. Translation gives CASSQSGTEAFF.

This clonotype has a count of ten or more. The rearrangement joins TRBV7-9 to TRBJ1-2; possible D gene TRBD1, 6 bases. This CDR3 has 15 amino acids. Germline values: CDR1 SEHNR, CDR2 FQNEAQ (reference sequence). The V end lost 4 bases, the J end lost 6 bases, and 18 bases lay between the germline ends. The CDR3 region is CASSSRGATGHGYTF. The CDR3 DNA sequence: TGTGCCAGCAGCTCCCGGGGGGCCACCGGGCATGGCTACACCTTC.

CDR3 nucleotide sequence: TGTGCCAGCAGTTACCTAGCGGGGATCACAGATACGCAGTATTTT. Its protein is CASSYLAGITDTQYF. The chain joins TRBV6-6 to TRBJ2-3; 9 bases match TRBD2. Germline assignment: CDR1 MNHNY and CDR2 SVGAGI (reference sequence). Trimming removed 2 bases from V and 2 bases from J; junction bases left unmatched: 2. This CDR3 has 15 residues.

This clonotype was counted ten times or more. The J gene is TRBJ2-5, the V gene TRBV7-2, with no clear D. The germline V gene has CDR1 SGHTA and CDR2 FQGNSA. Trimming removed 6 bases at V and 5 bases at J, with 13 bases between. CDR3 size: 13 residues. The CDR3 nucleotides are TGTGCCAGCAGTCGACGCCTCCTCGAGACCCAGTACTTC. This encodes CASSRRLLETQYF. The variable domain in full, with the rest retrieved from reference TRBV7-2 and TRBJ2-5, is GAGVSQSPSNKVTEKGKDVELRCDPISGHTALYWYRQSLGQGLEFLIYFQGNSAPDKSGLPSDRFSAERTGGSVSTLTIQRTQQEDSAVYLCASSRRLLETQYFGPGTRLLVL.

CDR3 amino acids: CSVAVRGEQYF. The CDR3 DNA is TGCAGCGTCGCCGTAAGGGGCGAGCAGTACTTC. The chain is built from TRBV29-1 and TRBJ2-7, with a possible D match to TRBD1 (5 bases). Germline assignment: CDR1 SQVTM and CDR2 ANQGSEA. The CDR3 has 11 amino acids. V was shortened by 6 bases and J by 6 bases, with 12 bases between the two germline ends.

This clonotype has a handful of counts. DNA for the CDR3: TGTGCCAGCAGTTATACAGCAGGGGGCTACGAGCAGTACTTC. Its protein product is CASSYTAGGYEQYF. The chain carries TRBV6-2 or TRBV6-3 and TRBJ2-7, with 7 bases identical to TRBD1. CDR3 length: 14 amino acids. From germline, CDR1 is MNHEY and CDR2 SVGEGT. V lost 3 bases, J lost 3 bases, and 5 bases stayed unmatched.

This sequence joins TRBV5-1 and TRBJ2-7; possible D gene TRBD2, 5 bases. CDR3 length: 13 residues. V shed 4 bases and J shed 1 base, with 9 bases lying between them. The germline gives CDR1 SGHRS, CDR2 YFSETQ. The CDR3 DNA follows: TGCGCCAGCAGCCCCGACTATTCCTACGAGCAGTACTTC. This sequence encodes CASSPDYSYEQYF. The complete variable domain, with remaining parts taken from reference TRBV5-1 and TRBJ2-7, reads KAGVTQTPRYLIKTRGQQVTLSCSPISGHRSVSWYQQTPGQGLQFLFEYFSETQRNKGNFPGRFSGRQFSNSRSEMNVSTLELGDSALYLCASSPDYSYEQYFGPGTRLTVT.

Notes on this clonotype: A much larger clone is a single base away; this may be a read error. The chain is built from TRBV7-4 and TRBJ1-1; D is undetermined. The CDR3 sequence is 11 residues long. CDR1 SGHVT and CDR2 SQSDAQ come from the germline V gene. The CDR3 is CGSSFPTEAFF. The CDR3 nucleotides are TGTGGCAGCAGCTTTCCCACTGAAGCTTTCTTT.

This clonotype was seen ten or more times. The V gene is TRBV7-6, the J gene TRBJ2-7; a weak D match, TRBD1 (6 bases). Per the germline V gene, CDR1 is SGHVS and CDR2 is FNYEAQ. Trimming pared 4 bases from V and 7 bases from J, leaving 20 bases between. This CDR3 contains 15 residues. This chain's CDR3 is CASSSTGNRGKEQYF. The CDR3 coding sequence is TGTGCCAGCAGCTCTACAGGGAATCGCGGCAAAGAGCAGTACTTC.

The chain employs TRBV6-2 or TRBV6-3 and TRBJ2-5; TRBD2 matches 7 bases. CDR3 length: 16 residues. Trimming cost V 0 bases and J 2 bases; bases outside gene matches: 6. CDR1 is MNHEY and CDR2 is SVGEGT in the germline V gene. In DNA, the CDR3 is TGTGCCAGCAGTTACTCGTTCGGTAGCGGGCAAGAGACCCAGTACTTC. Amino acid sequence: CASSYSFGSGQETQYF.

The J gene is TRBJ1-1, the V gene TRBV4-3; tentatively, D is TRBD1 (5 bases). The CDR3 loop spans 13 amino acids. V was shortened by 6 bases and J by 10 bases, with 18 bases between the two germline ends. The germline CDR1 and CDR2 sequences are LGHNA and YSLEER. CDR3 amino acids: CASSFHDTGGAFF. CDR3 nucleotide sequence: TGCGCCAGCAGTTTTCATGACACTGGGGGAGCTTTCTTT.

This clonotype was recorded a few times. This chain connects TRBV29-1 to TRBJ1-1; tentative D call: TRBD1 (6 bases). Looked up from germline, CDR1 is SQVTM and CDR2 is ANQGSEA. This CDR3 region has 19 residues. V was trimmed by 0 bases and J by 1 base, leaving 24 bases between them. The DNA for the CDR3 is TGCAGCGTTGAAGATTGGGGGCCGCGACACTCTGAGGGGAACACTGAAGCTTTCTTT. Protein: CSVEDWGPRHSEGNTEAFF.

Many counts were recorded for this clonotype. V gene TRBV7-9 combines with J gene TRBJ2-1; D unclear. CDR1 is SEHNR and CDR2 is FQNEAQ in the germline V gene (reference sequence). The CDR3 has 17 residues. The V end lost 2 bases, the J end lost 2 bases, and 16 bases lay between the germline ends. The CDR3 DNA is TGTGCCAGCAGCTTATCCCTCGAGTATGCCCCCTACAATGAGCAGTTCTTC. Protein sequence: CASSLSLEYAPYNEQFF. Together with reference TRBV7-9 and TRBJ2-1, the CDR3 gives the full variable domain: DTGVSQNPRHKITKRGQNVTFRCDPISEHNRLYWYRQTLGQGPEFLTYFQNEAQLEKSRLLSDRFSAERPKGSFSTLEIQRTEQGDSAMYLCASSLSLEYAPYNEQFFGPGTRLTVL.

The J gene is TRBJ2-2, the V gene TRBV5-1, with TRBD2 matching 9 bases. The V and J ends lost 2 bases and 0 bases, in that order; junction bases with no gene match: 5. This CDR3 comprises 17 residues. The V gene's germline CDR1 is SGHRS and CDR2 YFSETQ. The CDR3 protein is CASSFGSGGPNTGELFF. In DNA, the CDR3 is TGCGCCAGCAGCTTTGGTAGCGGGGGCCCGAACACCGGGGAGCTGTTTTTT. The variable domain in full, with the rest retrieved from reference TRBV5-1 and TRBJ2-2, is KAGVTQTPRYLIKTRGQQVTLSCSPISGHRSVSWYQQTPGQGLQFLFEYFSETQRNKGNFPGRFSGRQFSNSRSEMNVSTLELGDSALYLCASSFGSGGPNTGELFFGEGSRLTVL.

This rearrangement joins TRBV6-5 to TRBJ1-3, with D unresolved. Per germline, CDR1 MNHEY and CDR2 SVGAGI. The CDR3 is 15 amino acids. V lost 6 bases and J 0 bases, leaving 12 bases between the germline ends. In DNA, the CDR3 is TGTGCCAGCAGGCAAACAGCCTCCTCTGGAAACACCATATATTTT. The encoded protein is CASRQTASSGNTIYF.

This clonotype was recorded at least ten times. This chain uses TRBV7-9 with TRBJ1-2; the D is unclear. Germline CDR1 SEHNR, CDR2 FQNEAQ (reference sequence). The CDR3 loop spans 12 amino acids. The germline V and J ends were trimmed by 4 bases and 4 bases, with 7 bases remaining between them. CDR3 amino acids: CASSSGSYGYTF. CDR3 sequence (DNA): TGTGCCAGCAGCTCCGGCAGCTATGGCTACACCTTC.

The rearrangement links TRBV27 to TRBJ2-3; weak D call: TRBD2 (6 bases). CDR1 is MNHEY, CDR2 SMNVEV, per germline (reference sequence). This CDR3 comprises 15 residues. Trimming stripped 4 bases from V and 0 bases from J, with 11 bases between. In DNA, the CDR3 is TGTGCCAGCAGTTACGGGGGTCCTAGCACAGATACGCAGTATTTT. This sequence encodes CASSYGGPSTDTQYF.

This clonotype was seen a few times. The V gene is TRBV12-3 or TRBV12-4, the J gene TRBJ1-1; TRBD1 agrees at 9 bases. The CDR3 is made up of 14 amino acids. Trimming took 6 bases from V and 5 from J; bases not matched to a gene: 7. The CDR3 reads CASRAGQGFTEAFF. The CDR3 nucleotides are TGTGCCAGCAGAGCGGGACAGGGTTTTACTGAAGCTTTCTTT.

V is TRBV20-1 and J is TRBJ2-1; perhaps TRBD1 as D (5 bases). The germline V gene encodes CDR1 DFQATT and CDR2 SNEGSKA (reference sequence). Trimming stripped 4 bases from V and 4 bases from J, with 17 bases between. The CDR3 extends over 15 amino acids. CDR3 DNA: TGCAGTGCTACCTTGTTAGGACAAACATACAATGAGCAGTTCTTC. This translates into CSATLLGQTYNEQFF.

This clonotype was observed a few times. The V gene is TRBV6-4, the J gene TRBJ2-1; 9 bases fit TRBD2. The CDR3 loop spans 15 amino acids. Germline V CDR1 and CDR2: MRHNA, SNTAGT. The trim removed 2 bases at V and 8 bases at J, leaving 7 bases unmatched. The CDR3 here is CASSDSLAGSDEQFF. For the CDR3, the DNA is TGTGCCAGCAGTGACAGCCTAGCGGGGTCGGATGAGCAGTTCTTC.

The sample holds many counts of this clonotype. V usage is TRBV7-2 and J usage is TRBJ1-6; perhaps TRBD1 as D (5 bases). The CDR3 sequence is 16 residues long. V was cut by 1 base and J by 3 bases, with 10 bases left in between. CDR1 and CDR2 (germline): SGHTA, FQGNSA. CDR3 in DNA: TGTGCCAGCAGCTTAGAAGGGACTCTCTATAATTCACCCCTCCACTTT. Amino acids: CASSLEGTLYNSPLHF. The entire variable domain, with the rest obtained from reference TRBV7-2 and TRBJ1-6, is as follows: GAGVSQSPSNKVTEKGKDVELRCDPISGHTALYWYRQSLGQGLEFLIYFQGNSAPDKSGLPSDRFSAERTGGSVSTLTIQRTQQEDSAVYLCASSLEGTLYNSPLHFGNGTRLTVT.

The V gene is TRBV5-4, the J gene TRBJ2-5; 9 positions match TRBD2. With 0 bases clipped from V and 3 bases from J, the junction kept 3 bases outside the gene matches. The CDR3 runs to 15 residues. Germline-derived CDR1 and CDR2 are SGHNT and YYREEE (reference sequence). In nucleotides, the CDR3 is TGTGCCAGCAGCTTGGAGGCGGGGGGGAAAGAGACCCAGTACTTC. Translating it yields CASSLEAGGKETQYF.

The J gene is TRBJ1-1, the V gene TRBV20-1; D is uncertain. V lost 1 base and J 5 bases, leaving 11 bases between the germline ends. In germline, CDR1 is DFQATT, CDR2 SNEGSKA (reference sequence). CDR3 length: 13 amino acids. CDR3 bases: TGCAGTGCTAGAGGAGGAGGGAGGACTGAAGCTTTCTTT. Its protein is CSARGGGRTEAFF.

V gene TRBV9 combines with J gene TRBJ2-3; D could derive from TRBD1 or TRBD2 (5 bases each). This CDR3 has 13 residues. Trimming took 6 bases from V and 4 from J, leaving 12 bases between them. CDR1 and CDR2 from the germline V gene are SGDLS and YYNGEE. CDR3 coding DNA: TGTGCCAGCAACGCCGGGACGGCAGATACGCAGTATTTT. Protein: CASNAGTADTQYF.

The CDR3 sequence: CSARDEDTF. The CDR3 DNA is TGCAGTGCTAGAGATGAAGACACCTTC. The V gene is TRBV20-1, the J gene TRBJ1-2; no clear D gene. V lost 0 bases, J lost 12 bases, and 5 bases lay in between. The length of the CDR3 is 9 residues. Per germline, CDR1 DFQATT and CDR2 SNEGSKA (reference sequence).